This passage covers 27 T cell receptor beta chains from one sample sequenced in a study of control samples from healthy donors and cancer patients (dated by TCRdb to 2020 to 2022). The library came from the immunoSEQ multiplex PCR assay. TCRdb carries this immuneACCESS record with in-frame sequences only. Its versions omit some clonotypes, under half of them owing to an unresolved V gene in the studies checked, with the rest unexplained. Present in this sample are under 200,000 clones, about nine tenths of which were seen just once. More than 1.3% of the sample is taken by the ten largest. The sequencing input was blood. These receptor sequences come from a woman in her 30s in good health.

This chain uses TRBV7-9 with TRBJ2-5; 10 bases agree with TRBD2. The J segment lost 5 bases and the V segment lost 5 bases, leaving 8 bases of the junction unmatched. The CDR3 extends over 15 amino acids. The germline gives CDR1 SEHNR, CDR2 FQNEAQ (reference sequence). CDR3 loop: CASSNSGRARETQYF. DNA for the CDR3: TGTGCCAGCAGCAACAGCGGGAGGGCCAGGGAGACCCAGTACTTC.

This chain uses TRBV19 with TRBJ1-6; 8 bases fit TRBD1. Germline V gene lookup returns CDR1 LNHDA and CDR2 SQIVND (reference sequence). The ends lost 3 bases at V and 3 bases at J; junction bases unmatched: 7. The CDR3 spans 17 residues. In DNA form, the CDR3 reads TGTGCCAGTAGTATCGGGGGACAGGCTGTCTATAATTCACCCCTCCACTTT. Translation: CASSIGGQAVYNSPLHF. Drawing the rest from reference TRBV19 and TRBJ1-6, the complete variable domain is DGGITQSPKYLFRKEGQNVTLSCEQNLNHDAMYWYRQDPGQGLRLIYYSQIVNDFQKGDIAEGYSVSREKKESFPLTVTSAQKNPTAFYLCASSIGGQAVYNSPLHFGNGTRLTVT.

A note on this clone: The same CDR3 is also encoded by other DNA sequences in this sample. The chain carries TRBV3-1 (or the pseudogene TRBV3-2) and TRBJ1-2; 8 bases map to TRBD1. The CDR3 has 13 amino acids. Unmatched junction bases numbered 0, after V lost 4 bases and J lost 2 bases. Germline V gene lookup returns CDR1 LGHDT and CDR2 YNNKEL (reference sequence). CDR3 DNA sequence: TGTGCCAGCAGCCGACAGGGGAACTATGGCTACACCTTC. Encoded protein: CASSRQGNYGYTF.

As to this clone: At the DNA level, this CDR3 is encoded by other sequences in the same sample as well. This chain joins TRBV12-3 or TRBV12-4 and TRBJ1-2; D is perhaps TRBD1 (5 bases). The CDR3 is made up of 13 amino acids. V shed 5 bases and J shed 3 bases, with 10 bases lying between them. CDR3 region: CASSLQGDYGYTF. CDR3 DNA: TGTGCCAGCAGTCTCCAGGGCGACTATGGCTACACCTTC.

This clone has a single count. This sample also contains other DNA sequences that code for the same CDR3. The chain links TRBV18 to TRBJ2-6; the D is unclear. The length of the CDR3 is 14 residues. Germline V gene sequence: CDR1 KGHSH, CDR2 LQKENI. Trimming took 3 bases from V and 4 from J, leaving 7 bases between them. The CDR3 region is CASSPGLGANVLTF. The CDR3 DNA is TGTGCCAGCTCACCGGGTTTGGGGGCCAACGTCCTGACTTTC.

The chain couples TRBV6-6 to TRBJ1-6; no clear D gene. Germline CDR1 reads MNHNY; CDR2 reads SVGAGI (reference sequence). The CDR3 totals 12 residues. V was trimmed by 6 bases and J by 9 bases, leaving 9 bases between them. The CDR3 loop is CASRTGSSPLHF. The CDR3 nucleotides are TGTGCCAGCAGAACTGGCAGTTCACCCCTCCACTTT.

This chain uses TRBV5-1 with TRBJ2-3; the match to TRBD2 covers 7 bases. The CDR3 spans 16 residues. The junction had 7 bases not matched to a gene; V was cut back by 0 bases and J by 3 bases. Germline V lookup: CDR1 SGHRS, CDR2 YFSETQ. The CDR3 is CASSLVGRGRTDTQYF. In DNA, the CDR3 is TGCGCCAGCAGCTTGGTTGGGCGGGGGAGAACAGATACGCAGTATTTT.

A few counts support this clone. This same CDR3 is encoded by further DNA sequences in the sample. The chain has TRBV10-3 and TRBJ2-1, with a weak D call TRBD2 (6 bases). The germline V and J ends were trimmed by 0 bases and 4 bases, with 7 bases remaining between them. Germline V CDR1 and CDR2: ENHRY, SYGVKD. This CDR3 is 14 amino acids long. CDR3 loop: CAISESGGYNEQFF. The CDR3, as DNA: TGTGCCATCAGTGAGTCGGGAGGATACAATGAGCAGTTCTTC.

CDR3 in amino acids: CASRTGNTEAFF. CDR3 coding DNA: TGTGCCAGCAGAACAGGGAACACTGAAGCTTTCTTT. This sequence joins TRBV11-2 and TRBJ1-1; a possible D gene is TRBD1 (5 bases). This CDR3 spans 12 amino acids. Germline V gene lookup returns CDR1 SGHAT and CDR2 FQNNGV. Trimming shortened V by 6 bases and J by 1 base, and 6 bases separated the two germline ends. The full variable domain, in which reference TRBV11-2 and TRBJ1-1 provide the parts outside the CDR3, is EAGVAQSPRYKIIEKRQSVAFWCNPISGHATLYWYQQILGQGPKLLIQFQNNGVVDDSQLPKDRFSAERLKGVDSTLKIQPAKLEDSAVYLCASRTGNTEAFFGQGTRLTVV.

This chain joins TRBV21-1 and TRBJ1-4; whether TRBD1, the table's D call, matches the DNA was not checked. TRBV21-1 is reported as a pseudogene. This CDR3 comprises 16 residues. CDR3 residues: CASSKGDRGIGEKLFF. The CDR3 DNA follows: TGTGCCAGCAGCAAAGGCGACAGGGGAATCGGCGAAAAACTGTTTTTT.

The CDR3 DNA reads as TGTGCCAGCAGACCCCAAGGGGGGAACACTGAAGCTTTCTTT. Protein: CASRPQGGNTEAFF. V and J are TRBV28 and TRBJ1-1; maybe TRBD1 (6 bases). CDR1 and CDR2 (germline): MDHEN, SYDVKM. There are 14 residues in the CDR3. Deletions cut 6 bases from V and 1 base from J, with 12 bases between.

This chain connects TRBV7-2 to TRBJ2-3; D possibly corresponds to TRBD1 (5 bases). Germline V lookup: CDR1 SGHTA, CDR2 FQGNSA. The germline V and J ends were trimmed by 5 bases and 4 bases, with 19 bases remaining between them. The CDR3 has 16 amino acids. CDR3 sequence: CASSLIWGRVSDTQYF. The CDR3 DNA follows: TGTGCCAGCAGCCTTATTTGGGGCAGGGTCTCAGATACGCAGTATTTT.

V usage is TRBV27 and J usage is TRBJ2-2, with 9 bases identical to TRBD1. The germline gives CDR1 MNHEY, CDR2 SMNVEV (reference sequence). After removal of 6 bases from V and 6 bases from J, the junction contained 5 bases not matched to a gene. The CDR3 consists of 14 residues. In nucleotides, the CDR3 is TGTGCCAGCAGGAGACAGGGGGGCGCCGGGGAGCTGTTTTTT. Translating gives CASRRQGGAGELFF.

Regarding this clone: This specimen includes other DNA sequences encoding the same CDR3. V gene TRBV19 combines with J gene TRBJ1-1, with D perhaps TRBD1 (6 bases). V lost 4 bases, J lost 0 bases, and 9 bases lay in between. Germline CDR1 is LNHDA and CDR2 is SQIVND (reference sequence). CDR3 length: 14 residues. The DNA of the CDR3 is TGTGCCAGTAGTAGGGGACACCTGAACACTGAAGCTTTCTTT. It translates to CASSRGHLNTEAFF.

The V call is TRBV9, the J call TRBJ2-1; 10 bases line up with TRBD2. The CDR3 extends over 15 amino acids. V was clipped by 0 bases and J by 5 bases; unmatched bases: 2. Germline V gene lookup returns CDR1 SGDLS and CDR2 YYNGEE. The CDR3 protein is CASSVGLAGHNEQFF. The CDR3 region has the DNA TGTGCCAGCAGCGTAGGACTAGCGGGTCACAATGAGCAGTTCTTC.

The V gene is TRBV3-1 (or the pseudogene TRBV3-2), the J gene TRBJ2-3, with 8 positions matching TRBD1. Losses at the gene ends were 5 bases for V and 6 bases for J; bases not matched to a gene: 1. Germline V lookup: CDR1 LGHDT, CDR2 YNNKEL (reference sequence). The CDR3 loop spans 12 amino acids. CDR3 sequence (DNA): TGTGCCAGCAGCTACAGGGGGGATACGCAGTATTTT. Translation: CASSYRGDTQYF.

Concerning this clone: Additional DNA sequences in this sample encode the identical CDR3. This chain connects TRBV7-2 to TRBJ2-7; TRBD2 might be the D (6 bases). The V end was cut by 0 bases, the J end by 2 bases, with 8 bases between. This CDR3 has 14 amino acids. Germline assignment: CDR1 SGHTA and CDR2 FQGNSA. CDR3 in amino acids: CASSLAGGPYEQYF. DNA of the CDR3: TGTGCCAGCAGCTTAGCGGGAGGACCCTACGAGCAGTACTTC.

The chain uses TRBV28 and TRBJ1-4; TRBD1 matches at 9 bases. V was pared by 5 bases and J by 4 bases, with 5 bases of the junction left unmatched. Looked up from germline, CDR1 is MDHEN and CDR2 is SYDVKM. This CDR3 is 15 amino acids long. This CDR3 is CASSPPGQGNEKLFF. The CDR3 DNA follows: TGTGCCAGCAGTCCCCCGGGACAGGGTAATGAAAAACTGTTTTTT.

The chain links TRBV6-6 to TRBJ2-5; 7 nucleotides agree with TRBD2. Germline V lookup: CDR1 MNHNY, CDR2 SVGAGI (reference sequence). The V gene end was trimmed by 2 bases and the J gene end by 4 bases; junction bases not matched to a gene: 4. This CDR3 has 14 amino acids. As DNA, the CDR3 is TGTGCCAGCAGTTACAACGGGGGGTTAGAGACCCAGTACTTC. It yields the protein CASSYNGGLETQYF.

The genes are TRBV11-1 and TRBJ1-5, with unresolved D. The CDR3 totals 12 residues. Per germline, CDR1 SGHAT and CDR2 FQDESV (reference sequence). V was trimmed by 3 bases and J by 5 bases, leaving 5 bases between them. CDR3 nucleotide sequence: TGTGCCAGCAGCTTCGGGGATCAGCCCCAGCATTTT. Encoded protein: CASSFGDQPQHF.

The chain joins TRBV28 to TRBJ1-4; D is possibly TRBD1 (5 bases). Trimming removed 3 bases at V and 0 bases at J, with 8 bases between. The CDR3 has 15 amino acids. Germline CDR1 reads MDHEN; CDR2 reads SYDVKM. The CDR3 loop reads CASSFRGATNEKLFF. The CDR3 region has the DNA TGTGCCAGCAGTTTTCGGGGGGCAACTAATGAAAAACTGTTTTTT.

The CDR3 loop is CASSGQGTGQDEQFF. The CDR3 DNA sequence: TGTGCCAGCAGTGGACAAGGGACAGGGCAGGATGAGCAGTTCTTC. The rearrangement joins TRBV2 to TRBJ2-1, with 9 positions matching TRBD1. The CDR3 contains 15 residues. From germline, CDR1 is SNHLY and CDR2 FYNNEI. V trimming: 4 bases; J trimming: 8 bases; junction bases outside the gene matches: 9.

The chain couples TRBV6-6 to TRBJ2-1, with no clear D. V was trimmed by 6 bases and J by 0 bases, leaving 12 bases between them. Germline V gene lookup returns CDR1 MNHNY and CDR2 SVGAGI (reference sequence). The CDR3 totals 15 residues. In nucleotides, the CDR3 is TGTGCCAGCAGGGAAGACCTTAGCTCCTACAATGAGCAGTTCTTC. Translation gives CASREDLSSYNEQFF.

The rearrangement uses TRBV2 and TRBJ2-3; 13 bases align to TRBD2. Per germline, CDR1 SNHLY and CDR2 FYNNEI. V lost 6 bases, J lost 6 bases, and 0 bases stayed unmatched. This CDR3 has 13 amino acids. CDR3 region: CASRGLAGDTQYF. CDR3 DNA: TGTGCCAGCAGGGGACTAGCGGGGGATACGCAGTATTTT.

This CDR3 is CATQYRGLDNEQFF. The CDR3 nucleotides read TGTGCCACCCAGTACAGGGGATTGGACAATGAGCAGTTCTTC. The rearrangement uses TRBV15 and TRBJ2-1; 7 bases agree with TRBD1. V trimming: 8 bases; J trimming: 5 bases; junction bases outside the gene matches: 9. The CDR3 runs 14 residues. Germline values: CDR1 LNHNV, CDR2 YYDKDF (reference sequence).

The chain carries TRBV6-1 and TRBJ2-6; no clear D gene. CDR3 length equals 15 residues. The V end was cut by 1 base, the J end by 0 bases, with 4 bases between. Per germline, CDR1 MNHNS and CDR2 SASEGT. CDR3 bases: TGTGCCAGCAGTGAAGGGGACTCTGGGGCCAACGTCCTGACTTTC. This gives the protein CASSEGDSGANVLTF.

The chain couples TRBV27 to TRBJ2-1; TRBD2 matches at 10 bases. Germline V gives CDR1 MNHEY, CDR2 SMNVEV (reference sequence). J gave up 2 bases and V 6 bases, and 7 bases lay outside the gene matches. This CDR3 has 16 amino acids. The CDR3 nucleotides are TGTGCCAGCAGGTCAGTAGCGGGGGGCCCCTACAATGAGCAGTTCTTC. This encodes CASRSVAGGPYNEQFF.